This TCR beta chain was found in a study of T cell repertoires in cytomegalovirus infection. Study information: Both a matching HLA type and CMV infection were indicated by public TCR beta signatures. Notes on the study in general: Clonotypes of TCR beta that were HLA-C-restricted and CMV-specific dominated the ex vivo response. Cumulated frequencies of public TCR beta families served to identify carriers of CMV plus the relevant HLA.

This clonotype was recorded many times. Its antigen remains unidentified. TCRdb independently ran MiXCR on the reads; one entry per CDR3 protein. Counted here are about 230,000 distinct CDR3 sequences, roughly 6.5% occurring once; the ten biggest clones make up less than 7.5%. CDR3 length equals 15 residues. Trimming pared 4 bases from V and 7 bases from J, leaving 18 bases between. Germline lookup yields CDR1 SGHTS and CDR2 YDEGEE. What was sequenced was PBMCs. The rearrangement links TRBV5-8 to TRBJ1-5; unclear D gene. The receptor comes from a human donor in good health (CMV status not recorded). Some clones in this sample may be carry-over from other donors' samples. Written as DNA, the CDR3 is TGTGCCAGCAGCACCGACGGCGGCGGCGGACAGCCCCAGCATTTT. Amino acids: CASSTDGGGGQPQHF.